This entry lists 8 T cell receptor beta chains sequenced from one sample in a study of T cell repertoires in cytomegalovirus infection (dated by TCRdb to 2018 to 2020). The listed sequencing device is Illumina HiSeq 1500. The public reads were reanalyzed by TCRdb: fastp trimming at Q25, MiXCR alignment, in-frame beta chains only. Rows with a matching CDR3 protein are joined into one entry that keeps the most common DNA and genes. This sample holds about 460,000 distinct CDR3 sequences; roughly 12% were observed only once. The ten largest clones add up to around 9.6% of the sample. Sequencing was done on a sample of PBMCs. The receptors shown here come from a human donor in good health (CMV status not recorded). Some clones in this sample may be carry-over from other donors' samples.

The chain joins TRBV19 to TRBJ1-3, with unresolved D. The germline gives CDR1 LNHDA, CDR2 SQIVND (reference sequence). V was pared by 7 bases and J by 1 base, with 11 bases between. This CDR3 has 14 residues. Here the CDR3 DNA reads TGTGCCAGTACTAAGGACGGTTCTGGAAACACCATATATTTT. This translates into CASTKDGSGNTIYF. The variable domain in full, with the rest retrieved from reference TRBV19 and TRBJ1-3, is DGGITQSPKYLFRKEGQNVTLSCEQNLNHDAMYWYRQDPGQGLRLIYYSQIVNDFQKGDIAEGYSVSREKKESFPLTVTSAQKNPTAFYLCASTKDGSGNTIYFGEGSWLTVV.

The J gene is TRBJ2-7, the V gene TRBV12-3 or TRBV12-4, with a weak D call TRBD1 (6 bases). The CDR3 sequence is 13 residues long. Trimming took 5 bases from V and 5 from J, leaving 13 bases between them. CDR3 loop: CASSPPDRDEQYF. The DNA for the CDR3 is TGTGCCAGCAGTCCCCCGGACAGAGACGAGCAGTACTTC.

This clonotype was observed many times. This sequence joins TRBV7-2 and TRBJ2-5; D gene uncertain. Germline values: CDR1 SGHTA, CDR2 FQGNSA. The CDR3 contains 14 residues. Trimming pared 5 bases from V and 5 bases from J, leaving 15 bases between. CDR3 amino acids: CASSPMRGEETQYF. For the CDR3, the DNA is TGTGCCAGCAGCCCCATGAGAGGTGAGGAGACCCAGTACTTC. Full variable domain (remainder filled in from reference TRBV7-2 and TRBJ2-5): GAGVSQSPSNKVTEKGKDVELRCDPISGHTALYWYRQSLGQGLEFLIYFQGNSAPDKSGLPSDRFSAERTGGSVSTLTIQRTQQEDSAVYLCASSPMRGEETQYFGPGTRLLVL.

At least ten counts were recorded for this clonotype. The V and J genes are TRBV23-1 and TRBJ2-2; TRBD1 agrees at 12 bases. TRBV23-1 is an ORF for which the function is uncertain. With V trimmed by 3 bases and J by 6 bases, 17 bases remained unmatched. This CDR3 region has 20 residues. The CDR3 region is CASSHPPGTGGVRWAGELFF. The CDR3 region has the DNA TGCGCCAGCAGTCATCCGCCCGGGACAGGGGGCGTGAGATGGGCCGGGGAGCTGTTTTTT.

This clonotype was seen repeatedly, ten times or more. The chain links TRBV29-1 to TRBJ1-1; D is perhaps TRBD1 (5 bases). The CDR3 length is 14 residues. Per the germline V gene, CDR1 is SQVTM and CDR2 is ANQGSEA. With 7 bases removed from V and 6 bases from J, the gap between germline ends came to 21 bases. CDR3 bases: TGCAGCGGCCAAATCGGCGGGGAGGGGTCTGAAGCTTTCTTT. Translation gives CSGQIGGEGSEAFF.

This clonotype was recorded a few times. J is TRBJ2-3 and V is TRBV30; no definite D call. The V end lost 4 bases, the J end lost 2 bases, and 7 bases lay between the germline ends. Germline lookup yields CDR1 GTSNPN and CDR2 SVGIG (reference sequence). The length of the CDR3 is 12 residues. For the CDR3, the DNA is TGTGCCTGGATGCCCCTCACAGATACGCAGTATTTT. It is translated as CAWMPLTDTQYF.

This clonotype was seen repeatedly, ten times or more. This sequence joins TRBV11-2 and TRBJ2-1; D is unclear. V lost 5 bases, J lost 0 bases, and 17 bases lay in between. The germline V gene has CDR1 SGHAT and CDR2 FQNNGV. There are 17 residues in the CDR3. This CDR3 reads CASSQNRHASSYNEQFF. CDR3 nucleotide sequence: TGTGCCAGCAGCCAAAATAGGCACGCGAGCTCCTACAATGAGCAGTTCTTC.

This clonotype has a count of ten or more. The V gene is TRBV6-5, the J gene TRBJ1-2, with 8 positions matching TRBD1. Germline V gene sequence: CDR1 MNHEY, CDR2 SVGAGI. Trimming at V came to 2 bases and at J to 5 bases, leaving 10 bases not matched to a gene. The CDR3 is 16 residues long. Written as DNA, the CDR3 is TGTGCCAGCAGTTACGCGGGACAGGAGAATACTTATGGCTACACCTTC. Translated, it gives CASSYAGQENTYGYTF.